Presented here are 13 T cell receptor beta chains from one specimen sequenced in a study of regulatory T cells in long-lasting Graves disease. Time point denoted: newly diagnosed GD, antithyroid drugs for less than 3 months. Generation of the TCR library employed RNA extracted from PBMCs. According to the study, TCR beta libraries were built with iRepertoire HTBI primers and CDR3-region Arm-PCR. From the multiplex PCR reads, TCRdb called clonotypes with MiXCR, one entry per CDR3 protein. Of roughly 560,000 distinct CDR3 sequences listed, 12% are singletons. The same data also went into a second study, on T cells in Graves' hyperthyroidism and ophthalmopathy.

Sequenced material: peripheral blood mononuclear cells (PBMCs), taken at new diagnosis, from a patient treated with antithyroid drugs. The receptors shown here come from a woman aged 25 to 39 with Graves disease.

This clonotype has at least ten counts. The chain has TRBV11-2 and TRBJ2-5; 13 bases map to TRBD2. The V and J ends lost 5 bases and 2 bases, in that order; junction bases with no gene match: 8. The CDR3 has 17 residues. Germline assignment: CDR1 SGHAT and CDR2 FQNNGV. This CDR3 reads CASSPWTSGSWQETQYF. CDR3 DNA: TGTGCCAGCAGCCCCTGGACTAGCGGGAGTTGGCAAGAGACCCAGTACTTC.

In this sample, this clonotype turned up many times. The junction departs from the called germline gene at one end, perhaps through a read error. The J gene is TRBJ2-2, the V gene TRBV15; maybe TRBD1 (6 bases). Germline V gene lookup returns CDR1 LNHNV and CDR2 YYDKDF (reference sequence). The CDR3 loop spans 15 amino acids. The CDR3 loop is CATSRVFLGAGELLF. Here the CDR3 DNA reads TGTGCCACCAGCAGAGTCTTCCTGGGGGCCGGGGAGCTGCTTTTT. Drawing the rest from reference TRBV15 and TRBJ2-2, the complete variable domain is DAMVIQNPRYQVTQFGKPVTLSCSQTLNHNVMYWYQQKSSQAPKLLFHYYDKDFNNEADTPDNFQSRRPNTSFCFLDIRSPGLGDTAMYLCATSRVFLGAGELLFGEGSRLTVL.

This clonotype has only a few counts. J is TRBJ1-1 and V is TRBV6-1, with D possibly being TRBD1 (6 bases). This CDR3 spans 15 amino acids. V was cut by 6 bases and J by 6 bases, with 20 bases left in between. The germline gives CDR1 MNHNS, CDR2 SASEGT. CDR3 nucleotide sequence: TGTGCCAGCAGCCAAACGGGGGCCGTCAAGCCTGAAGCTTTCTTT. Protein product: CASSQTGAVKPEAFF.

Many counts were recorded for this clonotype. The chain uses TRBV5-1 and TRBJ1-1, with D possibly TRBD1 on 5 matching bases. V lost 0 bases to trimming and J lost 8 bases, with 11 bases between them. CDR1 and CDR2 (germline): SGHRS, YFSETQ. This CDR3 is 13 amino acids long. The CDR3 spells CASSLGSRDEAFF. CDR3 DNA sequence: TGCGCCAGCAGCTTGGGTTCCAGGGACGAAGCTTTCTTT.

The chain has TRBV20-1 and TRBJ1-4, with unresolved D. CDR1 and CDR2 from the germline V gene are DFQATT and SNEGSKA (reference sequence). This CDR3 contains 11 residues. With 8 bases removed from V and 3 bases from J, the gap between germline ends came to 7 bases. The CDR3 loop is CSWEANEKLFF. CDR3 DNA: TGCAGTTGGGAGGCTAATGAAAAACTGTTTTTT.

This clonotype has more than one count but fewer than ten. The chain carries TRBV7-2 and TRBJ1-1, with TRBD1 matching 9 bases. Losses at the gene ends were 0 bases for V and 5 bases for J; bases not matched to a gene: 4. Per germline, CDR1 SGHTA and CDR2 FQGNSA. The CDR3 contains 15 residues. The CDR3: CASSLAGTGRTEAFF. CDR3 in DNA: TGTGCCAGCAGCTTAGCGGGGACAGGGAGGACTGAAGCTTTCTTT.

This clonotype was counted ten times or more. The chain carries TRBV2 and TRBJ2-7; D gene uncertain. Per the germline V gene, CDR1 is SNHLY and CDR2 is FYNNEI. This CDR3 contains 13 residues. V was shortened by 4 bases and J by 6 bases, with 13 bases between the two germline ends. The CDR3 DNA reads TGTGCCAGCAGTGCAACCAATAGTGGCGAGCAGTACTTC. It codes for CASSATNSGEQYF.

The V call is TRBV19, the J call TRBJ1-5; D unresolved. With 1 base removed from V and 3 bases from J, the gap between germline ends came to 4 bases. The CDR3 runs 13 residues. CDR1 LNHDA and CDR2 SQIVND come from the germline V gene (reference sequence). The CDR3 DNA reads as TGTGCCAGTAGTATAGGGTTCAATCAGCCCCAGCATTTT. Translated, it gives CASSIGFNQPQHF.

This clonotype was detected ten times or more. This chain uses TRBV12-3 or TRBV12-4 with TRBJ1-1; TRBD1 is a possible D gene (6 bases). The V end lost 5 bases, the J end lost 5 bases, and 18 bases lay between the germline ends. The CDR3 runs to 15 residues. CDR3 residues: CASSPGTGLWTEAFF. The DNA for the CDR3 is TGTGCCAGCAGTCCCGGAACAGGGCTCTGGACTGAAGCTTTCTTT.

In this sample, this clonotype turned up many times. V is TRBV28 and J is TRBJ2-7; D is possibly TRBD1 or TRBD2 (5 bases each). Looked up from germline, CDR1 is MDHEN and CDR2 is SYDVKM. Trimming removed 2 bases from V and 2 bases from J, with 10 bases in between. This CDR3 is 14 amino acids long. This chain's CDR3 is CASSLGTVPYEQYF. The CDR3 region has the DNA TGTGCCAGCAGTTTAGGGACCGTACCCTACGAGCAGTACTTC.

This clonotype has ten or more counts. V and J are TRBV5-6 and TRBJ2-5; D could derive from TRBD1 or TRBD2 (6 bases each). This CDR3 has 14 amino acids. CDR1 and CDR2 from the germline V gene are SGHDT and YYEEEE. With 2 bases removed from V and 5 bases from J, the gap between germline ends came to 13 bases. The CDR3: CASSFGGTKETQYF. CDR3 coding DNA: TGTGCCAGCAGCTTCGGGGGCACAAAGGAGACCCAGTACTTC.

This clonotype was recorded many times. The chain couples TRBV12-5 to TRBJ2-3; tentatively, D is TRBD2 (6 bases). Germline-derived CDR1 and CDR2 are LGHNT and FRNRAP. The ends were cut back, 0 bases at V and 2 bases at J, with 15 bases in the middle. The CDR3 is made up of 17 amino acids. Here the CDR3 reads CASGLVRDSSNTDTQYF. The CDR3 DNA is TGTGCTAGTGGTTTGGTACGGGACTCATCTAACACAGATACGCAGTATTTT.

This clonotype has at least ten counts. V is TRBV12-3 or TRBV12-4 and J is TRBJ2-5; perhaps TRBD1 as D (6 bases). This CDR3 comprises 13 residues. Between the trimmed V and J ends, which lost 3 bases and 9 bases, there was a span of 14 bases. CDR3 sequence reads: CASSLNRAAAQYF. For the CDR3, the DNA is TGTGCCAGCAGTTTGAACAGGGCGGCGGCCCAGTACTTC.